This is a list of T cell receptor beta chains from one sample in a study of identical twins. A single record per CDR3 protein comes from TCRdb applying MiXCR to the 5' RACE reads. The data show about 500,000 distinct CDR3 sequences, approximately 14% seen once. These sequences were also reported in another study, on yellow fever vaccine responses in identical twins.

The sample consisted of CD4+ T cells sorted from blood. The receptor source for this set is a woman younger than 35 in good health. CDR3s include the opening cysteine and the closing phenylalanine or tryptophan. D genes are given only for firm matches. Not every row has a clone size; where given, it reads once, few, many or a size class.

v_call: TRBV19
clone_size: NA
d_call: NA
j_call: TRBJ2-5
cdr3_nt: TGTGCCAGTAGTACCGCGGGGATTGGAGAGACCCAGTACTTC
cdr3_aa: CASSTAGIGETQYF

v_call: TRBV27
clone_size: many
d_call: NA
j_call: TRBJ2-3
cdr3_nt: TGTGCCAGCACCGAGAGAAATGACGCAGATACGCAGTATTTT
cdr3_aa: CASTERNDADTQYF

v_call: TRBV11-2
clone_size: NA
d_call: NA
j_call: TRBJ2-5
cdr3_nt: TGTGCCAGCAGCTTAGTCTCAGGGGGAGGGCAGACCCAGTACTTC
cdr3_aa: CASSLVSGGGQTQYF

v_call: TRBV12-3/TRBV12-4
clone_size: NA
d_call: NA
j_call: TRBJ2-3
cdr3_nt: TGTGCCAGCGTAGTGGGGGGGCTTAGTGTAGATACGCAGTATTTT
cdr3_aa: CASVVGGLSVDTQYF

v_call: TRBV6-1
clone_size: NA
d_call: TRBD2
j_call: TRBJ2-7
cdr3_nt: TGTGCCAGCAGTGTTGTCCGGGGGGACTACGAGCAGTACTTC
cdr3_aa: CASSVVRGDYEQYF

v_call: TRBV30
clone_size: few
d_call: NA
j_call: TRBJ2-3
cdr3_nt: TGTGCCTGGAGTCGGATCGATACGCAGTATTTT
cdr3_aa: CAWSRIDTQYF

v_call: TRBV20-1
clone_size: NA
d_call: NA
j_call: TRBJ2-7
cdr3_nt: TGCAGTGCTAGGGGGCAGCCCTCCTACGAGCAGTACTTC
cdr3_aa: CSARGQPSYEQYF

v_call: TRBV2
clone_size: few
d_call: TRBD1
j_call: TRBJ2-3
cdr3_nt: TGTGCCAGCAGTGAAGGGACAGGGGTGACAGATACGCAGTATTTT
cdr3_aa: CASSEGTGVTDTQYF

v_call: TRBV28
clone_size: few
d_call: TRBD2
j_call: TRBJ2-7
cdr3_nt: TGTGCCAGCAGTTCCACTCTTAGCGGGGGCTACGAGCAGTACTTC
cdr3_aa: CASSSTLSGGYEQYF

v_call: TRBV18
clone_size: many
d_call: NA
j_call: TRBJ2-5
cdr3_nt: TGTGCCAGCTCACCCGGAGAAGAGACCCAGTACTTC
cdr3_aa: CASSPGEETQYF

v_call: TRBV2
clone_size: NA
d_call: NA
j_call: TRBJ2-7
cdr3_nt: TGTGCCAGCAGTGTGGTTTGGGACGAGCAGTACTTC
cdr3_aa: CASSVVWDEQYF

v_call: TRBV6-6
clone_size: NA
d_call: NA
j_call: TRBJ2-2
cdr3_nt: TGTGCCAGCAGTCTAGCAGGTTCCGGGGAGCTGTTTTTT
cdr3_aa: CASSLAGSGELFF

v_call: TRBV9
clone_size: few
d_call: TRBD1
j_call: TRBJ1-6
cdr3_nt: TGTGCCAGCAGCGTAGATGGAGGGGGCAATTCACCCCTCCACTTT
cdr3_aa: CASSVDGGGNSPLHF

v_call: TRBV27
clone_size: NA
d_call: NA
j_call: TRBJ2-2
cdr3_nt: TGTGCCAGCAGTTTCCCCGGGAGTAGCGGCGGGGAGCTGTCTTTT
cdr3_aa: CASSFPGSSGGELSF

v_call: TRBV14
clone_size: few
d_call: NA
j_call: TRBJ2-3
cdr3_nt: TGTGCCAGCAGCCAAGATGGGGGCAACACAGATACGCAGTATTTT
cdr3_aa: CASSQDGGNTDTQYF

v_call: TRBV6-2/TRBV6-3
clone_size: few
d_call: NA
j_call: TRBJ2-5
cdr3_nt: TGTGCCAGCAGTTACTCGGTGAGGCAGGGGCCCTCCTCCCTTCAAGAGACCCAGTACTTC
cdr3_aa: CASSYSVRQGPSSLQETQYF

v_call: TRBV6-2/TRBV6-3
clone_size: few
d_call: NA
j_call: TRBJ2-2
cdr3_nt: TGTGCCAGCAGCTACAGCCTTTTGAACACCGGGGAGCTGTTTTTT
cdr3_aa: CASSYSLLNTGELFF

v_call: TRBV5-1
clone_size: many
d_call: NA
j_call: TRBJ2-1
cdr3_nt: TGCGCCAGCAGACTGAACGCCGCGGGTAATGAGCAGTTCTTC
cdr3_aa: CASRLNAAGNEQFF

v_call: TRBV29-1
clone_size: many
d_call: NA
j_call: TRBJ2-6
cdr3_nt: TGCAGCGTTGGGGTTGAGGCAGAGGGCGGCTCTGGGGCCAACGTCCTGACTTTC
cdr3_aa: CSVGVEAEGGSGANVLTF

v_call: TRBV28
clone_size: NA
d_call: NA
j_call: TRBJ2-2
cdr3_nt: TGTGCCAGCAGTTTATCATTGGGGGCCGGGGAGCTGTTTTTT
cdr3_aa: CASSLSLGAGELFF

v_call: TRBV24-1
clone_size: few
d_call: NA
j_call: TRBJ2-7
cdr3_nt: TGTGCCACCAGTGCCGCGGGCAGCTCCTACGAGCAGTACTTC
cdr3_aa: CATSAAGSSYEQYF

v_call: TRBV7-6
clone_size: many
d_call: TRBD1
j_call: TRBJ2-2
cdr3_nt: TGTGCCAGCAGCGCAGGAGACAGGGGAGGCACCGGGGAGCTGTTTTTT
cdr3_aa: CASSAGDRGGTGELFF

v_call: TRBV6-7
clone_size: NA
d_call: TRBD1
j_call: TRBJ2-2
cdr3_nt: TGTGCCAGCAGTTACATACCGGGACAGGGCGACACCGGGGAGCTGTTTTTT
cdr3_aa: CASSYIPGQGDTGELFF

v_call: TRBV18
clone_size: NA
d_call: TRBD2
j_call: TRBJ2-7
cdr3_nt: TGTGCCAGCTCAAATATACCGGGACTAGCGGGAGTTCCCCTCTACGAGCAGTACTTC
cdr3_aa: CASSNIPGLAGVPLYEQYF

v_call: TRBV30
clone_size: few
d_call: TRBD2
j_call: TRBJ2-1
cdr3_nt: TGTGCCTGGAGACGGAGCGGGAGGGCCGGAGAGCAGTTCTTC
cdr3_aa: CAWRRSGRAGEQFF

v_call: TRBV18
clone_size: NA
d_call: NA
j_call: TRBJ2-2
cdr3_nt: TGTGCCAGCTCACCAGCAGGGTTCGACACCGGGGAGCTGTTTTTT
cdr3_aa: CASSPAGFDTGELFF

v_call: TRBV27
clone_size: NA
d_call: TRBD2
j_call: TRBJ2-1
cdr3_nt: TGTGCCAGTAGCCCACGACTAGCGGGTGACCCTGGGCAGTTCTTC
cdr3_aa: CASSPRLAGDPGQFF

v_call: TRBV12-3/TRBV12-4
clone_size: few
d_call: NA
j_call: TRBJ1-2
cdr3_nt: TGTGCCAGCATTTTCTCGGGACACTTAAATGGCTACACCTTC
cdr3_aa: CASIFSGHLNGYTF

v_call: TRBV20-1
clone_size: few
d_call: NA
j_call: TRBJ2-5
cdr3_nt: TGCAGTGCTAGAGATTGGAGCGGGTTACAAGAGACCCAGTACTTC
cdr3_aa: CSARDWSGLQETQYF

v_call: TRBV19
clone_size: NA
d_call: TRBD1
j_call: TRBJ2-1
cdr3_nt: TGTGCCAGTAGTCAGGTAGTCGACAGGGTTGGCTCCTACAATGAGCAGTTCTTC
cdr3_aa: CASSQVVDRVGSYNEQFF

v_call: TRBV19
clone_size: NA
d_call: NA
j_call: TRBJ2-2
cdr3_nt: TGTGCCAGTACTACTCTCGGGGAGCTGTTTTTT
cdr3_aa: CASTTLGELFF

v_call: TRBV7-9
clone_size: NA
d_call: NA
j_call: TRBJ2-4
cdr3_nt: TGTGCCAGCAGCTCCCACACCTTAGCCAAAAACATTCAGTACTTC
cdr3_aa: CASSSHTLAKNIQYF

v_call: TRBV6-1
clone_size: NA
d_call: TRBD2
j_call: TRBJ2-1
cdr3_nt: TGTGCCAGCAGTGAGAATCTAGCGGGAGTCCACAATGAGCAGTTCTTC
cdr3_aa: CASSENLAGVHNEQFF

v_call: TRBV2
clone_size: NA
d_call: TRBD1
j_call: TRBJ2-2
cdr3_nt: TGTGCCCTCAGTCCCTTTCGGACAGGGGGGAGGTTCGACACCGGGGAGCTGTTTTTT
cdr3_aa: CALSPFRTGGRFDTGELFF

v_call: TRBV2
clone_size: many
d_call: NA
j_call: TRBJ1-2
cdr3_nt: TGTGCCAGCATCGGGTCAGACTATGGCTACACCTTC
cdr3_aa: CASIGSDYGYTF

v_call: TRBV29-1
clone_size: few
d_call: NA
j_call: TRBJ2-3
cdr3_nt: TGCAGCGTTGTAAAGGGGGCAGATACGCAGTATTTT
cdr3_aa: CSVVKGADTQYF

v_call: TRBV28
clone_size: NA
d_call: NA
j_call: TRBJ1-1
cdr3_nt: TGTGCCTCCTTGGGGGACACTGAAGCTTTCTTT
cdr3_aa: CASLGDTEAFF

v_call: TRBV4-3
clone_size: NA
d_call: NA
j_call: TRBJ2-7
cdr3_nt: TGCGCCAGCAGCCAAGTCGGGGCCGGGTCCTACGAGCAGTACTTC
cdr3_aa: CASSQVGAGSYEQYF

v_call: TRBV3-1
clone_size: NA
d_call: TRBD1
j_call: TRBJ2-6
cdr3_nt: TGTGCCAGCAGCCGGGGACAGTTCTCTGGGGCCAACGTCCTGACTTTC
cdr3_aa: CASSRGQFSGANVLTF

v_call: TRBV3-1
clone_size: few
d_call: TRBD2
j_call: TRBJ2-7
cdr3_nt: TGTGCCAGCAGCCAAGTAACTAGCGGGAGGGCTTACGAGCAGTACTTC
cdr3_aa: CASSQVTSGRAYEQYF

v_call: TRBV2
clone_size: NA
d_call: NA
j_call: TRBJ1-2
cdr3_nt: TGTGCCAGCTTGGCCGGGATCTATGGCTACACCTTC
cdr3_aa: CASLAGIYGYTF

v_call: TRBV12-3/TRBV12-4
clone_size: many
d_call: NA
j_call: TRBJ1-1
cdr3_nt: TGTGCCAGCAGTTTACGGGGGGCGAACACTGAAGCTTTCTTT
cdr3_aa: CASSLRGANTEAFF

v_call: TRBV3-1
clone_size: NA
d_call: NA
j_call: TRBJ1-2
cdr3_nt: TGTGCCAGCAGCCAAGATTCTCTCTATGGCTACACCTTC
cdr3_aa: CASSQDSLYGYTF

v_call: TRBV20-1
clone_size: NA
d_call: TRBD1
j_call: TRBJ2-6
cdr3_nt: TGCAGTGTTAGGACAGGCGTCTCTGGGGCCAACGTCCTGACTTTC
cdr3_aa: CSVRTGVSGANVLTF

v_call: TRBV27
clone_size: once
d_call: TRBD1
j_call: TRBJ1-1
cdr3_nt: TGTGCCAGCTGCAGGGGGGCATCAAACACTGAAGCTTTCTTT
cdr3_aa: CASCRGASNTEAFF

v_call: TRBV5-1
clone_size: few
d_call: NA
j_call: TRBJ2-1
cdr3_nt: TGCGCCAGCAGCTTGGACGGATTTATCGCCTGGTTCTTC
cdr3_aa: CASSLDGFIAWFF

v_call: TRBV15
clone_size: few
d_call: NA
j_call: TRBJ1-5
cdr3_nt: TGTGCCACCAGCATTCAAGGTTACAATCAGCCCCAGCATTTT
cdr3_aa: CATSIQGYNQPQHF

v_call: TRBV7-7
clone_size: few
d_call: NA
j_call: TRBJ2-1
cdr3_nt: TGTGCTAGCAGCATCGGGGCCGGTGCCAATGAGCAGTTCTTC
cdr3_aa: CASSIGAGANEQFF

v_call: TRBV4-1
clone_size: few
d_call: NA
j_call: TRBJ2-4
cdr3_nt: TGCGCCAGCAGCCAGGTCGGTGGGTTTTTGTCCAAAAACATTCAGTACTTC
cdr3_aa: CASSQVGGFLSKNIQYF

v_call: TRBV27
clone_size: few
d_call: TRBD2
j_call: TRBJ2-1
cdr3_nt: TGTGCCAGCAGGGGACTAGTGGTTAATGAGCAGTTCTTC
cdr3_aa: CASRGLVVNEQFF

v_call: TRBV7-2
clone_size: NA
d_call: TRBD2
j_call: TRBJ2-7
cdr3_nt: TGTGCCAGCAGCTGGACTAGCGGGGCCACCTACGAGCAGTACTTC
cdr3_aa: CASSWTSGATYEQYF

v_call: TRBV14
clone_size: many
d_call: NA
j_call: TRBJ2-7
cdr3_nt: TGTGCCAGCAGCCAAGTAGGCAGCGAGGCCTACGAGCAGTACTTC
cdr3_aa: CASSQVGSEAYEQYF

v_call: TRBV27
clone_size: few
d_call: TRBD2
j_call: TRBJ2-1
cdr3_nt: TGTGCCAGCAGCCCCGGGGGCCCCCGGAAGCGGGAGAGGGATCATATGGTCTTC
cdr3_aa: CASSPGGPRKRERDHMVF

v_call: TRBV10-3
clone_size: few
d_call: TRBD1
j_call: TRBJ2-3
cdr3_nt: TGTGCCATAACCAAGGACAGGGGAGCAGATACGCAGTATTTT
cdr3_aa: CAITKDRGADTQYF

v_call: TRBV18
clone_size: NA
d_call: TRBD1
j_call: TRBJ2-3
cdr3_nt: TGTGCCAGCTCAACAAAACCAGGGACAGGCCACACCTCCCCCACAGATACGCAGTATTTT
cdr3_aa: CASSTKPGTGHTSPTDTQYF

v_call: TRBV5-4
clone_size: NA
d_call: TRBD2
j_call: TRBJ2-1
cdr3_nt: TGTGCCAGCAGTTTACTAGCGGGAGAGGATGAGCAGTTCTTC
cdr3_aa: CASSLLAGEDEQFF

v_call: TRBV15
clone_size: many
d_call: TRBD2
j_call: TRBJ2-5
cdr3_nt: TGTGCCACTCTGCCGGGGGGGGCCTTACAAGAGACCCAGTACTTC
cdr3_aa: CATLPGGALQETQYF

v_call: TRBV6-5
clone_size: NA
d_call: NA
j_call: TRBJ2-3
cdr3_nt: TGTGCCAGCAGTTACTTAGGGAGCACAGATACGCAGTATTTT
cdr3_aa: CASSYLGSTDTQYF

v_call: TRBV9
clone_size: few
d_call: NA
j_call: TRBJ1-1
cdr3_nt: TGTGCCAGCAGCGTAGGCGGTGACACTGAAGCTTTCTTT
cdr3_aa: CASSVGGDTEAFF